This T cell receptor (beta chain) was sequenced for a study of T cell changes during pregnancy in multiple sclerosis. Produced via immunoSEQ multiplex PCR; TCRdb's table is partial and in-frame only. The sample carries some 60,000 clones, 90% to 95% recorded once. The CDR3 has 13 residues. The germline CDR1 and CDR2 sequences are MGHRA and YSYEKL. With 3 bases clipped from V and 6 bases from J, the junction kept 2 bases outside the gene matches. This TCR was sampled from a female donor with multiple sclerosis, enrolled in a pregnancy study. Material: peripheral blood, obtained after pregnancy. The gene calls are TRBV4-1 and TRBJ2-3; 8 bases fit TRBD2. In nucleotides, the CDR3 is TGCGCCAGCAGCCAGAAGCGGGGGGATACGCAGTATTTT. Its protein product is CASSQKRGDTQYF.